This T cell receptor beta chain was recorded in a study of cytomegalovirus exposure and HLA in healthy donors. This clone was counted a single time. Vbeta (60) and Jbeta (13) primers were used in the PCR. Profiling relied on immunoSEQ multiplex PCR, and the TCRdb table lists in-frame clones only, not all of them. The data show about 76,000 clones, more than 75% seen once. The germline V gene encodes CDR1 LGHNA and CDR2 YNFKEQ. This CDR3 contains 15 residues. Trimming cost V 4 bases and J 8 bases, with 20 bases left between them. This clonotype was obtained from a male donor in good health and CMV-seropositive. Sequencing was carried out using PBMCs. The chain links TRBV4-2 to TRBJ1-2; the D gene is possibly TRBD1 (6 bases). The CDR3 DNA sequence: TGTGCCAGCAGCCCCAGCAGGGGCAGGGCGTGGGGCTACACCTTC. The encoded protein is CASSPSRGRAWGYTF.